The 14 T cell receptor beta chains below were found in one sample sequenced in a study of patients and donors after allogeneic stem cell transplantation (dated by TCRdb to the early 2020s). To prepare the library, RT-PCR was applied. Sequencer: NextSeq 550. Using fastp trimming at Q25 and MiXCR clonotype assembly, TCRdb reanalyzed the public sequencing data and kept in-frame beta chains. Each CDR3 protein appears once, grouped with its most common genes and DNA. This sample comprises about 960,000 distinct CDR3 sequences, about a sixth of them detected only once. The ten largest make up 5% to 7.5% of the sample. The sample consisted of blood, either unsorted or a sorted T cell fraction (not recorded which). These TCRs come from a human donor who was either an allogeneic HSCT recipient or a stem cell or donor lymphocyte infusion donor (not recorded which). It is not recorded whose cells these are; they may come from a transplant donor.

The J gene is TRBJ2-7, the V gene TRBV20-1, with D perhaps TRBD1 (6 bases). Germline values: CDR1 DFQATT, CDR2 SNEGSKA (reference sequence). V shed 7 bases and J shed 5 bases, with 9 bases lying between them. This CDR3 region has 10 residues. The CDR3 DNA reads as TGCAGTGGGGGGCAGGACGAGCAGTACTTC. Translation: CSGGQDEQYF.

The chain combines TRBV11-2 with TRBJ1-1; D call uncertain. The CDR3 runs to 13 residues. CDR1 SGHAT and CDR2 FQNNGV come from the germline V gene. V lost 4 bases, J lost 1 base, and 7 bases lay in between. CDR3 in DNA: TGTGCCAGCAGCTCGGAGCCGAACACTGAAGCTTTCTTT. It is translated as CASSSEPNTEAFF.

This clonotype was seen only a few times. J is TRBJ1-5 and V is TRBV27; D is unresolved. V lost 1 base and J 3 bases, leaving 4 bases between the germline ends. Per germline, CDR1 MNHEY and CDR2 SMNVEV (reference sequence). The CDR3 has 13 amino acids. The CDR3 DNA reads as TGTGCCAGCAGTTTATGGGCCAATCAGCCCCAGCATTTT. It translates to CASSLWANQPQHF.

This clonotype was picked up a small number of times. The chain couples TRBV9 to TRBJ1-3; D perhaps matches TRBD1 (5 bases). There are 15 residues in the CDR3. Looked up from germline, CDR1 is SGDLS and CDR2 is YYNGEE. Trimming left V 7 bases short and J 2 bases short, with 16 bases between. CDR3 coding DNA: TGTGCCAGCGACGGGGGAATAAGTACTGGAAACACCATATATTTT. Translating it yields CASDGGISTGNTIYF.

This clonotype has a handful of counts. V gene TRBV20-1 combines with J gene TRBJ2-1; possible D gene TRBD1, 6 bases. V was cut by 3 bases and J by 3 bases, with 12 bases left in between. The germline V gene encodes CDR1 DFQATT and CDR2 SNEGSKA (reference sequence). The CDR3 covers 14 residues. The CDR3 loop reads CSASQGSFYNEQFF. Written as DNA, the CDR3 is TGCAGTGCTAGTCAGGGGTCTTTCTACAATGAGCAGTTCTTC.

The chain combines TRBV15 with TRBJ2-1; perhaps TRBD1 as D (6 bases). Germline V lookup: CDR1 LNHNV, CDR2 YYDKDF (reference sequence). Trimming cost V 4 bases and J 6 bases, with 19 bases left between them. The CDR3 runs to 16 residues. The CDR3 DNA sequence: TGTGCCACCAGCACACACGGAACAGGGAAGATCAATGAGCAGTTCTTC. It translates to CATSTHGTGKINEQFF. Supplemented by reference TRBV15 and TRBJ2-1, the full variable domain reads DAMVIQNPRYQVTQFGKPVTLSCSQTLNHNVMYWYQQKSSQAPKLLFHYYDKDFNNEADTPDNFQSRRPNTSFCFLDIRSPGLGDTAMYLCATSTHGTGKINEQFFGPGTRLTVL.

The chain has TRBV11-2 and TRBJ1-1, with a possible D match to TRBD1 (5 bases). This CDR3 is built from 11 residues. Trimming left V 6 bases short and J 11 bases short, with 13 bases between. Per germline, CDR1 SGHAT and CDR2 FQNNGV. CDR3 region: CASRAGVLAFF. The CDR3 DNA reads TGTGCCAGCAGGGCGGGGGTGTTGGCTTTCTTT.

This clonotype occurred a few times. The J gene is TRBJ2-7, the V gene TRBV5-1; 14 bases are a match to TRBD2. V gave up 5 bases and J gave up 0 bases; unmatched junction bases: 7. Germline V gene lookup returns CDR1 SGHRS and CDR2 YFSETQ. CDR3 length equals 17 residues. Here the CDR3 DNA reads TGCGCCAGCAGTTCTGGGACTAGCGGGAGTTACTCCTACGAGCAGTACTTC. Residues: CASSSGTSGSYSYEQYF.

In its sample, this clonotype was seen a few times. CDR3 loop: CAISETGLNQETQYF. CDR3 coding DNA: TGTGCCATCAGTGAGACAGGCCTGAACCAAGAGACCCAGTACTTC. The rearrangement uses TRBV10-3 and TRBJ2-5; D may be TRBD1 (5 bases). CDR3 length equals 15 residues. Per the germline V gene, CDR1 is ENHRY and CDR2 is SYGVKD. The V gene lost 2 bases and the J gene lost 0 bases, with 10 bases spanning the gap.

A few counts support this clonotype. V gene TRBV9 combines with J gene TRBJ2-3, with TRBD2 as a possible D gene (6 bases). CDR3 length equals 15 residues. Trimming cost V 1 base and J 2 bases, with 11 bases left between them. Germline V gene data show CDR1 as SGDLS and CDR2 as YYNGEE. The CDR3 sequence is CASSVRDSHTDTQYF. CDR3 nucleotides: TGTGCCAGCAGCGTACGGGACTCCCACACAGATACGCAGTATTTT. Using reference TRBV9 and TRBJ2-3 for the parts outside the CDR3, the full variable domain is DSGVTQTPKHLITATGQRVTLRCSPRSGDLSVYWYQQSLDQGLQFLIQYYNGEERAKGNILERFSAQQFPDLHSELNLSSLELGDSALYFCASSVRDSHTDTQYFGPGTRLTVL.

The genes are TRBV7-2 and TRBJ2-5; 11 bases agree with TRBD2. J lost 7 bases, V lost 3 bases, and 13 bases had no gene match. The CDR3 is 17 residues long. From germline, CDR1 is SGHTA and CDR2 FQGNSA. CDR3 loop: CASSLKTSGDIGGTQYF. The CDR3 nucleotides read TGTGCCAGCAGCTTGAAGACTAGCGGGGACATTGGGGGGACCCAGTACTTC.

The genes are TRBV5-1 and TRBJ2-3; a weak D match, TRBD1 (6 bases). The V and J ends lost 6 bases and 4 bases respectively, with 12 bases between them. The CDR3 covers 13 residues. The germline CDR1 and CDR2 sequences are SGHRS and YFSETQ. CDR3 loop: CASTRQDSDTQYF. Here the CDR3 DNA reads TGCGCCAGCACAAGACAGGATTCAGATACGCAGTATTTT.

This clonotype was counted only a few times. This sequence joins TRBV4-2 and TRBJ1-1; 8 bases fit TRBD1. The CDR3 covers 14 residues. Germline V gives CDR1 LGHNA, CDR2 YNFKEQ. V gave up 4 bases and J gave up 6 bases; unmatched junction bases: 7. The CDR3 reads CASSRPGQASEAFF. CDR3 coding DNA: TGTGCCAGCAGCCGACCGGGACAGGCTTCTGAAGCTTTCTTT.

The V and J genes are TRBV30 and TRBJ2-6; D possibly corresponds to TRBD2 (5 bases). This CDR3 is 14 amino acids long. Germline CDR1 GTSNPN, CDR2 SVGIG (reference sequence). V lost 6 bases and J lost 12, with 21 bases in between. CDR3 nucleotides: TGTGCCTGCCTTAGAGGGCCTGCTCCCAGCGTCCTGACTTTC. This gives the protein CACLRGPAPSVLTF.